The 6 T cell receptor beta chains given below trace back to one sample, sequenced in a study of glioma-infiltrating T cells. The iRepertoire nested amplicon-rescue multiplex PCR amplified TCR alpha and beta CDR3s from RNA. TCRdb re-derived calls from the multiplex PCR reads in MiXCR, one entry per CDR3 protein. Of fewer than 250,000 distinct CDR3 sequences detected, about 32% appear once; the ten largest clones hold 20% to 25%. The sequenced sample was glioma tissue, nonneoplastic brain tissue, or PBMCs (not recorded which). Every receptor here comes from a human donor with low-grade glioma or glioblastoma, undergoing nonglioma brain surgery, or in good health (not recorded which).

V usage is TRBV7-9 and J usage is TRBJ2-3; 9 bases align to TRBD1. V shed 3 bases and J 4 bases; nucleotides not matched to a gene: 8. Germline-derived CDR1 and CDR2 are SEHNR and FQNEAQ (reference sequence). This CDR3 comprises 16 residues. The CDR3 DNA reads as TGTGCCAGCAGCTTCCTGGGACAGGGTGTTTCAGATACGCAGTATTTT. Translation gives CASSFLGQGVSDTQYF.

A note on this clonotype: This may be a read error, as it is one base from a much larger clone. The chain recombines TRBV6-4 with TRBJ2-1; 11 bases line up with TRBD2. Germline values: CDR1 MRHNA, CDR2 SNTAGT. This CDR3 has 15 amino acids. CDR3 nucleotide sequence: TGTGCCAGCAGCGTGACTAGCGGGAACTACAATAAGCAGTTCTTC. Translated, it gives CASSVTSGNYNKQFF.

There are many counts of this clonotype. This chain uses TRBV6-6 with TRBJ2-7; D is unclear. Trimming left V 0 bases short and J 3 bases short, with 9 bases between. Germline V gene sequence: CDR1 MNHNY, CDR2 SVGAGI (reference sequence). This CDR3 region has 14 residues. The CDR3 sequence: CASSYSELFYEQYF. The CDR3 DNA is TGTGCCAGCAGTTACTCGGAATTATTCTACGAGCAGTACTTC.

About this clonotype: A single base separates this from a much larger clone, so it may be a read error. The chain carries TRBV5-1 and TRBJ1-1, with D unclear. Germline V gives CDR1 SGHRS, CDR2 YFSETQ. The CDR3 runs 15 residues. The CDR3 DNA follows: TGCGCCAGCATCTTGTTGTCGACAAAGAACACTGAAGCTTTCTTT. It specifies CASILLSTKNTEAFF.

The table lists this clonotype with many counts. V and J are TRBV19 and TRBJ1-5; D not resolved. CDR1 is LNHDA and CDR2 is SQIVND in the germline V gene (reference sequence). Trimming shortened V by 5 bases and J by 4 bases, and 15 bases separated the two germline ends. There are 15 residues in the CDR3. CDR3 nucleotide sequence: TGTGCCAGTAGTGTTCTGCGGAAGAGGAATCAGCCCCAGCATTTT. Its translation is CASSVLRKRNQPQHF.

The sample holds many counts of this clonotype. The V and J genes are TRBV20-1 and TRBJ1-5; the match to TRBD1 covers 7 bases. Losses at the gene ends were 3 bases for V and 4 bases for J; bases not matched to a gene: 12. The CDR3 extends over 16 amino acids. The germline V gene has CDR1 DFQATT and CDR2 SNEGSKA (reference sequence). The CDR3 region is CSASEPNRGRNQPQHF. CDR3 sequence (DNA): TGCAGTGCTAGCGAGCCCAACAGGGGAAGGAATCAGCCCCAGCATTTT.